This paragraph reports one TCR beta chain. The repertoire was sequenced with immunoSEQ multiplex PCR; TCRdb's copy has only in-frame clones and lacks some. Among about 500,000 clones, 80% to 90% were seen once, and the ten largest hold roughly 1%. These data are taken from a study of blood T cell repertoires in COVID-19. Seattle patients were enrolled during active infection and followed longitudinally. CDR1 SEHNR and CDR2 FQNEAQ come from the germline V gene (reference sequence). This CDR3 comprises 16 residues. V was shortened by 4 bases and J by 0 bases, with 15 bases between the two germline ends.

The V call is TRBV7-9, the J call TRBJ1-2; TRBD1 might be the D (6 bases). This TCR was recovered from a young man with COVID-19, enrolled during active disease. What was sequenced was peripheral blood. The CDR3: CASSSPPGASNYGYTF. The DNA for the CDR3 is TGTGCCAGCAGCTCTCCCCCAGGGGCCTCTAACTATGGCTACACCTTC. The whole variable domain, remainder taken from reference TRBV7-9 and TRBJ1-2, is DTGVSQNPRHKITKRGQNVTFRCDPISEHNRLYWYRQTLGQGPEFLTYFQNEAQLEKSRLLSDRFSAERPKGSFSTLEIQRTEQGDSAMYLCASSSPPGASNYGYTFGSGTRLTVV.